A single sample is the source of the 32 T cell receptor beta chains below, sequenced in a study of T cell responses to AZD1222 COVID-19 vaccine. Clones were sequenced by immunoSEQ multiplex PCR, and TCRdb holds only the in-frame ones, with some missing. The table lists under 130,000 clones, under 95% of them singletons, with 1% to 1.5% in the top ten. The sample in question was peripheral blood, obtained on day 0 of AZD1222 vaccination. The receptors here all came from an adult in good health.

This clone was observed a single time. The chain employs TRBV11-1 and TRBJ2-5; either TRBD1 or TRBD2 may supply D (5 bases each). Germline V gives CDR1 SGHAT, CDR2 FQDESV (reference sequence). The CDR3 loop spans 15 amino acids. The germline V and J ends were trimmed by 2 bases and 8 bases, with 18 bases remaining between them. In nucleotides, the CDR3 is TGTGCCAGCAGCTTAAAGGGCGGCACTAGGGGTACCCAGTACTTC. Translated: CASSLKGGTRGTQYF.

This clone was counted a few times. CDR3 nucleotides: TGCAGTGCAGGGCGAGCTTTCTTT. It codes for CSAGRAFF. The rearrangement links TRBV20-1 to TRBJ1-1, with no clear D. Trimming shortened V by 6 bases and J by 10 bases, and 6 bases separated the two germline ends. The CDR3 extends over 8 amino acids. CDR1 is DFQATT, CDR2 SNEGSKA, per germline (reference sequence).

This chain connects TRBV5-6 to TRBJ1-5, with D perhaps TRBD1 (6 bases). The CDR3 is made up of 16 amino acids. V lost 0 bases and J 0 bases, leaving 10 bases between the germline ends. The germline gives CDR1 SGHDT, CDR2 YYEEEE. The CDR3 is CASSLGGAASNQPQHF. CDR3 nucleotide sequence: TGTGCCAGCAGCTTGGGGGGGGCCGCTAGCAATCAGCCCCAGCATTTT.

The chain links TRBV6-2 or TRBV6-3 to TRBJ2-3; D could derive from TRBD1 or TRBD2 (5 bases each). Germline values: CDR1 MNHEY, CDR2 SVGEGT. The V and J ends lost 5 bases and 4 bases respectively, with 7 bases between them. The CDR3 is made up of 12 amino acids. The CDR3 DNA follows: TGTGCCAGCAGTCTGGGGGCAGATACGCAGTATTTT. Translated, it gives CASSLGADTQYF.

This chain links TRBV14 with TRBJ2-1; 9 nucleotides line up with TRBD2. The V gene end was trimmed by 4 bases and the J gene end by 6 bases; junction bases not matched to a gene: 7. Germline V gene lookup returns CDR1 SGHDN and CDR2 FVKESK. The CDR3 runs to 15 residues. The CDR3 DNA follows: TGTGCCAGCAGCCCAGCCCTAGCGGGATTCAATGAGCAGTTCTTC. Translating it yields CASSPALAGFNEQFF.

This rearrangement joins TRBV5-6 to TRBJ2-1, with D possibly being TRBD2 (6 bases). V shed 4 bases and J shed 4 bases, with 18 bases lying between them. CDR1 is SGHDT, CDR2 YYEEEE, per germline. CDR3 size: 16 residues. The CDR3 DNA sequence: TGTGCCAGCAGCCCCCCCACTAGCCTCACTTACAATGAGCAGTTCTTC. Translating it yields CASSPPTSLTYNEQFF.

The V and J genes are TRBV25-1 and TRBJ2-7; D is undetermined. The CDR3 loop spans 13 amino acids. The V end lost 3 bases, the J end lost 8 bases, and 14 bases lay between the germline ends. The germline gives CDR1 MGHDK, CDR2 SYGVNS. The CDR3 loop is CASSEAGAIQQYF. The CDR3 DNA reads as TGTGCCAGCAGTGAGGCAGGCGCCATTCAGCAGTACTTC.

This clone was observed once. The V call is TRBV25-1, the J call TRBJ1-1, with TRBD1 matching 10 bases. CDR1 MGHDK and CDR2 SYGVNS come from the germline V gene. Germline trimming cut 5 bases from V and 4 bases from J; bases unmatched to any gene: 10. CDR3 size: 16 residues. The CDR3 DNA is TGTGCCAGCAGTCCTATTAGGACAGGGGGAATCACTGAAGCTTTCTTT. Amino acids: CASSPIRTGGITEAFF.

The chain carries TRBV19 and TRBJ1-4, with 7 bases aligning to TRBD1. Trimming at V came to 4 bases and at J to 1 base, leaving 0 bases not matched to a gene. The CDR3 is 14 residues long. CDR1 and CDR2 (germline): LNHDA, SQIVND (reference sequence). The CDR3 sequence: CASSNRGTNEKLFF. The CDR3 bases are TGTGCCAGTAGTAACAGGGGAACTAATGAAAAACTGTTTTTT.

V and J are TRBV16 and TRBJ1-5; D is perhaps TRBD1 (5 bases). CDR1 and CDR2 from the germline V gene are KGHSY and FQNENV. The CDR3 loop spans 16 amino acids. V was shortened by 2 bases and J by 0 bases, with 11 bases between the two germline ends. The CDR3 DNA sequence: TGTGCCAGCAGCCAAAGTCGTAGGGGTAGCAATCAGCCCCAGCATTTT. Translating gives CASSQSRRGSNQPQHF.

The chain uses TRBV3-1 (or the pseudogene TRBV3-2) and TRBJ2-7; D gene unclear. Trimming took off 1 base at V and 0 bases at J, with 7 bases between the two ends. Germline CDR1 is LGHDT and CDR2 is YNNKEL (reference sequence). This CDR3 is built from 14 residues. CDR3 loop: CASSQGASSYEQYF. In nucleotides, the CDR3 is TGTGCCAGCAGCCAAGGGGCGAGCTCCTACGAGCAGTACTTC.

The rearrangement uses TRBV30 and TRBJ1-3; unclear D gene. There are 12 residues in the CDR3. Trimming took off 3 bases at V and 2 bases at J, with 5 bases between the two ends. Germline values: CDR1 GTSNPN, CDR2 SVGIG (reference sequence). DNA of the CDR3: TGTGCCTGGAGGCCACCTGGAAACACCATATATTTT. Amino acids: CAWRPPGNTIYF.

This clone has only one observation. V is TRBV20-1 and J is TRBJ2-7, with 10 bases matching TRBD2. CDR1 is DFQATT and CDR2 is SNEGSKA in the germline V gene (reference sequence). After removal of 3 bases from V and 4 bases from J, the junction contained 9 bases not matched to a gene. The CDR3 is 15 residues long. The CDR3 nucleotides are TGCAGTGCTAGTGAGGTTGTAGCGGGAGGTTACGAGCAGTACTTC. Translating gives CSASEVVAGGYEQYF.

The chain couples TRBV11-3 to TRBJ1-2; D is unclear. There are 13 residues in the CDR3. V lost 3 bases, J lost 2 bases, and 7 bases lay in between. CDR1 SGHNT and CDR2 YENEEA come from the germline V gene. The CDR3 loop reads CASSLDLNYGYTF. CDR3 bases: TGTGCCAGCAGCTTGGACTTAAACTATGGCTACACCTTC.

V gene TRBV6-2 or TRBV6-3 combines with J gene TRBJ1-2; 7 nucleotides line up with TRBD1. CDR3 length equals 12 residues. The germline gives CDR1 MNHEY, CDR2 SVGEGT. Germline trimming cut 6 bases from V and 4 bases from J; bases unmatched to any gene: 2. DNA for the CDR3: TGTGCCAGCAGCAACAGGGGCTATGGCTACACCTTC. Its protein product is CASSNRGYGYTF.

The chain links TRBV6-5 to TRBJ2-7, with D possibly being TRBD2 (6 bases). The V end lost 2 bases, the J end lost 0 bases, and 14 bases lay between the germline ends. The CDR3 has 16 residues. Germline CDR1 reads MNHEY; CDR2 reads SVGAGI. Here the CDR3 DNA reads TGTGCCAGCAGTTACGGTGTTCGGAGGGGCTCCTACGAGCAGTACTTC. Translated, it gives CASSYGVRRGSYEQYF.

The chain recombines TRBV5-1 with TRBJ1-1; D unclear. The V end was cut by 0 bases, the J end by 4 bases, with 7 bases between. Germline V lookup: CDR1 SGHRS, CDR2 YFSETQ. This CDR3 has 13 residues. CDR3 sequence reads: CASSLAGVTEAFF. In nucleotides, the CDR3 is TGCGCCAGCAGCTTGGCCGGGGTCACTGAAGCTTTCTTT.

The rearrangement uses TRBV7-6 and TRBJ2-1; 10 nucleotides agree with TRBD2. The CDR3 is made up of 15 amino acids. Unmatched junction bases numbered 4, after V lost 5 bases and J lost 3 bases. CDR1 and CDR2 from the germline V gene are SGHVS and FNYEAQ. The CDR3 here is CASSLLAGGYNEQFF. CDR3 DNA sequence: TGTGCCAGCAGCCTATTAGCGGGGGGCTACAATGAGCAGTTCTTC.

This clone came up once. J is TRBJ1-3 and V is TRBV5-5, with 7 bases fitting TRBD1. Germline values: CDR1 SGHKS, CDR2 YYEKEE (reference sequence). The CDR3 has 14 amino acids. The V and J ends lost 4 bases and 5 bases, in that order; junction bases with no gene match: 6. CDR3 nucleotide sequence: TGTGCCAGCAGCCCCCCGACAGGGAGAAACACCATATATTTT. This encodes CASSPPTGRNTIYF.

The chain joins TRBV5-1 to TRBJ1-4; the D gene is possibly TRBD1 (6 bases). There are 14 residues in the CDR3. In germline, CDR1 is SGHRS, CDR2 YFSETQ. Trimming removed 4 bases from V and 7 bases from J, with 14 bases in between. This CDR3 is CASSPGTLSEKLFF. CDR3 in DNA: TGCGCCAGCAGCCCGGGGACATTAAGTGAAAAACTGTTTTTT.

The V and J genes are TRBV6-1 and TRBJ1-5; no definite D call. CDR3 length: 15 amino acids. V was cut by 0 bases and J by 2 bases, with 8 bases left in between. Germline lookup yields CDR1 MNHNS and CDR2 SASEGT. CDR3 sequence reads: CASSEAGQRNQPQHF. The CDR3 DNA reads as TGTGCCAGCAGTGAAGCAGGTCAACGCAATCAGCCCCAGCATTTT.

The chain joins TRBV7-9 to TRBJ1-4, with 7 bases aligning to TRBD1. Germline assignment: CDR1 SEHNR and CDR2 FQNEAQ (reference sequence). V trimming: 1 base; J trimming: 7 bases; junction bases outside the gene matches: 6. CDR3 length: 15 residues. The CDR3 loop reads CASSLGGTAREKLFF. In nucleotides, the CDR3 is TGTGCCAGCAGCTTAGGGGGGACAGCGCGTGAAAAACTGTTTTTT.

This chain links TRBV19 with TRBJ1-5, with a tentative D call TRBD1 (5 bases). This CDR3 comprises 13 residues. Germline CDR1 LNHDA, CDR2 SQIVND (reference sequence). V was shortened by 8 bases and J by 7 bases, with 15 bases between the two germline ends. CDR3 loop: CASRSRGIQPQHF. The CDR3 DNA reads TGTGCCAGTCGCTCCCGGGGGATACAGCCCCAGCATTTT. Supplemented by reference TRBV19 and TRBJ1-5, the full variable domain reads DGGITQSPKYLFRKEGQNVTLSCEQNLNHDAMYWYRQDPGQGLRLIYYSQIVNDFQKGDIAEGYSVSREKKESFPLTVTSAQKNPTAFYLCASRSRGIQPQHFGDGTRLSIL.

This clone was recorded a few times. Here the CDR3 reads CASSIGGTTGNQPQHF. CDR3 sequence (DNA): TGTGCCAGTAGTATAGGGGGGACAACTGGCAATCAGCCCCAGCATTTT. V gene TRBV19 combines with J gene TRBJ1-5; maybe TRBD1 (6 bases). Trimming removed 1 base from V and 2 bases from J, with 12 bases in between. Germline-derived CDR1 and CDR2 are LNHDA and SQIVND (reference sequence). The CDR3 is 16 residues long.

The chain has TRBV27 and TRBJ2-7; 8 positions agree with TRBD1. The CDR3 extends over 13 amino acids. The V and J ends lost 11 bases and 1 base, in that order; junction bases with no gene match: 7. From germline, CDR1 is MNHEY and CDR2 SMNVEV (reference sequence). The chain's CDR3 is CASRTGHSYEQYF. The CDR3 region has the DNA TGTGCCTCTAGGACAGGGCATTCCTACGAGCAGTACTTC.

The chain carries TRBV29-1 and TRBJ1-5; D remains ambiguous. Germline V gene lookup returns CDR1 SQVTM and CDR2 ANQGSEA. Deletions cut 8 bases from V and 2 bases from J, with 13 bases between. The CDR3 length is 13 residues. CDR3 DNA: TGCAGCCTTCGGAGGTTTTGCAATCAGCCCCAGCATTTT. Its protein product is CSLRRFCNQPQHF.

The chain employs TRBV12-3 or TRBV12-4 and TRBJ2-5, with a possible D match to TRBD2 (5 bases). V was clipped by 3 bases and J by 5 bases, with 10 bases between them. This CDR3 is built from 13 residues. CDR3 amino acids: CASSFRSSETQYF. CDR3 nucleotide sequence: TGTGCCAGCAGTTTTCGGTCTAGCGAGACCCAGTACTTC.

The genes are TRBV2 and TRBJ1-1, with 7 bases matching TRBD1. CDR1 is SNHLY, CDR2 FYNNEI, per germline. The CDR3 has 13 amino acids. V shed 4 bases, J shed 4 bases, and the junction held 3 bases outside the gene matches. CDR3: CASSGQGVTEAFF. The CDR3 bases are TGTGCCAGCAGTGGGCAGGGGGTCACTGAAGCTTTCTTT. The whole variable domain, remainder taken from reference TRBV2 and TRBJ1-1, is EPEVTQTPSHQVTQMGQEVILRCVPISNHLYFYWYRQILGQKVEFLVSFYNNEISEKSEIFDDQFSVERPDGSNFTLKIRSTKLEDSAMYFCASSGQGVTEAFFGQGTRLTVV.

J is TRBJ1-2 and V is TRBV30; maybe TRBD1 (6 bases). The V gene's germline CDR1 is GTSNPN and CDR2 SVGIG (reference sequence). Trimming removed 8 bases at V and 7 bases at J, with 17 bases between. The CDR3 contains 12 residues. In DNA, the CDR3 is TGTGCCCGGGAAGGGGGGATGGGTGGCTACACCTTC. Protein: CAREGGMGGYTF.

V and J are TRBV5-5 and TRBJ2-1; 7 bases line up with TRBD2. V dropped 3 bases and J dropped 9; count of bases not matched to a gene: 6. This CDR3 contains 13 residues. Germline V lookup: CDR1 SGHKS, CDR2 YYEKEE (reference sequence). DNA of the CDR3: TGTGCCAGCAGCTCGCGACTAGCCAGTGAGCAGTTCTTC. It specifies CASSSRLASEQFF.

The chain carries TRBV10-3 and TRBJ1-2, with TRBD1 identical over 12 bases. The length of the CDR3 is 18 residues. Germline CDR1 reads ENHRY; CDR2 reads SYGVKD. The V and J ends lost 6 bases and 4 bases, in that order; junction bases with no gene match: 15. The CDR3 DNA follows: TGTGCCATCAGCCCCCCGGGGACAGGGGGCGGGGATGGCTATGGCTACACCTTC. The encoded protein is CAISPPGTGGGDGYGYTF.

This clone was detected only once. This chain joins TRBV5-6 and TRBJ1-5, with 7 bases matching TRBD1. Germline V lookup: CDR1 SGHDT, CDR2 YYEEEE. The V and J ends lost 2 bases and 4 bases, in that order; junction bases with no gene match: 6. This CDR3 is built from 15 residues. The CDR3 region is CASSLRQGRNQPQHF. Here the CDR3 DNA reads TGTGCCAGCAGCTTAAGACAGGGTCGAAATCAGCCCCAGCATTTT.